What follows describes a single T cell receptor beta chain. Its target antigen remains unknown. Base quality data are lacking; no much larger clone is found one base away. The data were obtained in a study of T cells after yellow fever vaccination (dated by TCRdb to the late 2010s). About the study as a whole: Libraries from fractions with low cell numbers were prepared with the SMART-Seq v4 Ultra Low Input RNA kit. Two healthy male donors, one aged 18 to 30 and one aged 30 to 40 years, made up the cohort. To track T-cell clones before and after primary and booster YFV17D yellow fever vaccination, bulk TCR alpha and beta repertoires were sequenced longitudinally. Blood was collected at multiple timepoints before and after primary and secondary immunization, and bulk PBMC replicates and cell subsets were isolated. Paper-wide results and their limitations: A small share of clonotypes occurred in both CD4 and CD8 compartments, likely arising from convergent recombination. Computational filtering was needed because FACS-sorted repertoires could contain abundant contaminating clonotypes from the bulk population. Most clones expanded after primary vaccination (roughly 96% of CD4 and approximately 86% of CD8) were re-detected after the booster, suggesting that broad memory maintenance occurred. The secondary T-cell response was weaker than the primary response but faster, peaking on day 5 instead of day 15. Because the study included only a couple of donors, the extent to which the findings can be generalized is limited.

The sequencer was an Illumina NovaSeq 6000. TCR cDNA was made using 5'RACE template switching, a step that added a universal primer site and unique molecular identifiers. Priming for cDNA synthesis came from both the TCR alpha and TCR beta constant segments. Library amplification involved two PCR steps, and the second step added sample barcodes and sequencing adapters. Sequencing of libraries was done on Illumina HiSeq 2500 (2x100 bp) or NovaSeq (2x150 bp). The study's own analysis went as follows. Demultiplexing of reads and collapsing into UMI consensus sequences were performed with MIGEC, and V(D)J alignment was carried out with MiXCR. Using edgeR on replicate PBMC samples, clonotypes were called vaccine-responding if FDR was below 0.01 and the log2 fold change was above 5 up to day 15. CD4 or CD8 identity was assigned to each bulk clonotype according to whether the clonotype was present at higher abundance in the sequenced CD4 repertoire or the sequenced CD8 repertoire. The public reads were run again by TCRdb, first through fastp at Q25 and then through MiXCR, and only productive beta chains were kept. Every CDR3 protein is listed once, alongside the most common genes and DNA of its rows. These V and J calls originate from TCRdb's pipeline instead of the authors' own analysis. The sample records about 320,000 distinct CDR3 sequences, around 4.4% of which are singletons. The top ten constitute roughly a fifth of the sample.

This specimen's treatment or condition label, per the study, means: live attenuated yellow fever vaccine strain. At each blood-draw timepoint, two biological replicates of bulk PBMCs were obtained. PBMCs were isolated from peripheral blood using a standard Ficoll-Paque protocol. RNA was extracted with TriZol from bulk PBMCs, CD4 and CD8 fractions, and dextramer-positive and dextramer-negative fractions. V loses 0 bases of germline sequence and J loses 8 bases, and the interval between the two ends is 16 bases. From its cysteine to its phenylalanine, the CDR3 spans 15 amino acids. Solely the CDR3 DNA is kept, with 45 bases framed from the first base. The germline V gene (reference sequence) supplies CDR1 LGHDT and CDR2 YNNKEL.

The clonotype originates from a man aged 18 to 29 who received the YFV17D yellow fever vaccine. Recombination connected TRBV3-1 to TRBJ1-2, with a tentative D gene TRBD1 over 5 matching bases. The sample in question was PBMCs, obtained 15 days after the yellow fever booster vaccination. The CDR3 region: CASSQDSGHGGGYTF. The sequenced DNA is TGTGCCAGCAGCCAAGATTCAGGGCATGGAGGCGGCTACACCTTC.